The 29 T cell receptor beta chains in this list originate from one sample, sequenced in a study of radiotherapy plus CTLA-4 blockade in lung cancer. Measured with immunoSEQ multiplex PCR; TCRdb has only the in-frame clones, and not every one. In the table there are 52,000 or so clones, about 80% of which are singletons. Source: peripheral blood, taken from a patient treated with radiotherapy plus ipilimumab. The source of these receptors is a human donor with non-small cell lung cancer whose response to radiotherapy plus ipilimumab could not be evaluated.

As to this clone: A junction end diverges from the germline sequence, so it may reflect a read error. The V gene is TRBV5-5, the J gene TRBJ1-5; 11 nucleotides align to TRBD1. The CDR3 sequence is 16 residues long. CDR1 and CDR2 (germline): SGHKS, YYEKEE (reference sequence). This CDR3 reads CASSLEDRGRNQPQHF. Written as DNA, the CDR3 is TGTGCCAGCAGCTTGGAGGACAGGGGGCGCAACCAGCCCCAGCATTTT.

V and J are TRBV2 and TRBJ2-7; 11 positions agree with TRBD1. This CDR3 has 14 amino acids. CDR1 and CDR2 from the germline V gene are SNHLY and FYNNEI. The V gene end was trimmed by 5 bases and the J gene end by 5 bases; junction bases not matched to a gene: 5. Here the CDR3 DNA reads TGTGCCAGCAGTTCCCGGACAGGGGGCAACGAGCAGTACTTC. This gives the protein CASSSRTGGNEQYF.

This clone was picked up a small number of times. The chain couples TRBV2 to TRBJ2-1; a possible D gene is TRBD2 (5 bases). Germline CDR1 reads SNHLY; CDR2 reads FYNNEI. Trimming took 7 bases from V and 3 from J, leaving 10 bases between them. The CDR3 is 13 residues long. Here the CDR3 reads CASTRDHYNEQFF. The CDR3, as DNA: TGTGCCAGCACCCGGGATCACTACAATGAGCAGTTCTTC.

The chain couples TRBV30 to TRBJ1-6, with no clear D. The CDR3 runs 12 residues. Germline loops: CDR1 GTSNPN, CDR2 SVGIG (reference sequence). The V gene lost 2 bases and the J gene lost 13 bases, with 12 bases spanning the gap. CDR3 region: CAWSWVDGPLHF. In nucleotides, the CDR3 is TGTGCCTGGAGTTGGGTAGACGGGCCCCTCCACTTT. The complete variable domain, with remaining parts taken from reference TRBV30 and TRBJ1-6, reads SQTIHQWPATLVQPVGSPLSLECTVEGTSNPNLYWYRQAAGRGLQLLFYSVGIGQISSEVPQNLSASRPQDRQFILSSKKLLLSDSGFYLCAWSWVDGPLHFGNGTRLTVT.

CDR3 DNA sequence: TGTGCCAGCAGTGAAAGTGGACTAGCGGGCAATGAGCAGTTCTTC. It translates to CASSESGLAGNEQFF. The V gene is TRBV2, the J gene TRBJ2-1; 11 bases line up with TRBD2. This CDR3 region has 15 residues. In germline, CDR1 is SNHLY, CDR2 FYNNEI. J lost 6 bases, V lost 2 bases, and 3 bases had no gene match.

For the CDR3, the DNA is TGTGCCAGCAGCGAGACGGGAAGGACTGAAGCTTTCTTT. Translation gives CASSETGRTEAFF. This sequence joins TRBV27 and TRBJ1-1, with D uncertain. The germline V and J ends were trimmed by 6 bases and 5 bases, with 13 bases remaining between them. The germline V gene has CDR1 MNHEY and CDR2 SMNVEV (reference sequence). The CDR3 totals 13 residues.

This rearrangement joins TRBV2 to TRBJ1-1; D perhaps matches TRBD1 (6 bases). Trimming shortened V by 3 bases and J by 1 base, and 9 bases separated the two germline ends. Germline CDR1 reads SNHLY; CDR2 reads FYNNEI. CDR3 length equals 14 residues. CDR3 coding DNA: TGTGCCAGCAGTGAGTGGACAGCGAACACTGAAGCTTTCTTT. Translated: CASSEWTANTEAFF.

J is TRBJ1-5 and V is TRBV28, with 9 bases that match TRBD1. The V gene end was trimmed by 4 bases and the J gene end by 7 bases; junction bases not matched to a gene: 8. The germline V gene has CDR1 MDHEN and CDR2 SYDVKM. The CDR3 extends over 15 amino acids. CDR3 nucleotide sequence: TGTGCCAGCAGTTCCGGGACAGGGAAGGGACAGCCCCAGCATTTT. Amino acids: CASSSGTGKGQPQHF.

In this sample, this clone turned up a few times. The V and J genes are TRBV6-5 and TRBJ1-5; D is unclear. The CDR3 is 14 amino acids. Trimming cost V 6 bases and J 9 bases, with 18 bases left between them. Per germline, CDR1 MNHEY and CDR2 SVGAGI. CDR3 DNA: TGTGCCAGCAGCCACAACGGGGAGGGATTGCCCCAGCATTTT. This codes for CASSHNGEGLPQHF.

This chain uses TRBV5-3 with TRBJ1-2; 9 positions agree with TRBD1. TRBV5-3 is known as an ORF, though its function is uncertain. The CDR3 sequence is 15 residues long. The V gene end was trimmed by 4 bases and the J gene end by 2 bases; junction bases not matched to a gene: 6. CDR3: CARSPLGQGNYGYTF. CDR3 nucleotide sequence: TGTGCCAGAAGCCCCCTAGGACAGGGGAACTATGGCTACACCTTC.

The chain joins TRBV7-9 to TRBJ2-2; 8 nucleotides agree with TRBD2. Trimming removed 3 bases from V and 4 bases from J; junction bases left unmatched: 7. Germline CDR1 SEHNR, CDR2 FQNEAQ (reference sequence). CDR3 length: 16 residues. This CDR3 is CASSFTGGPLTGELFF. The CDR3 region has the DNA TGTGCCAGCAGCTTCACGGGAGGGCCTCTCACCGGGGAGCTGTTTTTT.

The V call is TRBV6-6, the J call TRBJ1-5; TRBD1 matches 8 bases. This CDR3 has 16 amino acids. V lost 6 bases, J lost 0 bases, and 7 bases stayed unmatched. Per the germline V gene, CDR1 is MNHNY and CDR2 is SVGAGI (reference sequence). The CDR3 reads CASRVGTGVSNQPQHF. The CDR3 DNA reads as TGTGCCAGCAGGGTAGGGACAGGAGTTAGCAATCAGCCCCAGCATTTT.

The V call is TRBV19, the J call TRBJ1-3; D is unresolved. The CDR3 extends over 17 amino acids. The V gene lost 0 bases and the J gene lost 0 bases, with 12 bases spanning the gap. Germline V gene lookup returns CDR1 LNHDA and CDR2 SQIVND (reference sequence). This CDR3 reads CASSIDRRSGSGNTIYF. CDR3 DNA sequence: TGTGCCAGTAGTATAGATCGAAGGAGTGGCTCTGGAAACACCATATATTTT.

The chain combines TRBV9 with TRBJ2-5; D is possibly TRBD1 (5 bases). V shed 4 bases and J shed 7 bases, with 17 bases lying between them. The germline gives CDR1 SGDLS, CDR2 YYNGEE. CDR3 size: 14 residues. CDR3 loop: CASSPYAQGGTQYF. CDR3 DNA: TGTGCCAGCAGCCCGTATGCCCAGGGTGGGACCCAGTACTTC.

V is TRBV6-5 and J is TRBJ2-1; 11 bases align to TRBD2. The CDR3 is 15 amino acids. Losses at the gene ends were 6 bases for V and 9 bases for J; bases not matched to a gene: 10. Germline V gene lookup returns CDR1 MNHEY and CDR2 SVGAGI. The CDR3 here is CASSRTSGSNGEQFF. DNA of the CDR3: TGTGCCAGCAGCCGAACTAGCGGGAGTAACGGTGAGCAGTTCTTC.

This clone was counted once. The V gene is TRBV5-4, the J gene TRBJ1-2, with TRBD1 identical over 7 bases. Germline loops: CDR1 SGHNT, CDR2 YYREEE (reference sequence). The CDR3 totals 18 residues. V gave up 0 bases and J gave up 0 bases; unmatched junction bases: 11. CDR3 coding DNA: TGTGCCAGCAGCTTGGGTCCCCATCGACAGGGTACTAACTATGGCTACACCTTC. It translates to CASSLGPHRQGTNYGYTF.

The chain combines TRBV21-1 with TRBJ2-1; the D segment call TRBD2 is taken from the table without a DNA check. TRBV21-1 is classified as a pseudogene. This CDR3 region has 17 residues. The CDR3 protein is CASSKAKGERGPDEQFF. In nucleotides, the CDR3 is TGTGCCAGCAGCAAAGCCAAGGGCGAGCGGGGCCCTGACGAGCAGTTCTTC.

This chain uses TRBV5-1 with TRBJ1-1; 7 bases line up with TRBD1. The V and J ends lost 5 bases and 1 base, in that order; junction bases with no gene match: 2. This CDR3 comprises 13 residues. In germline, CDR1 is SGHRS, CDR2 YFSETQ. The CDR3 DNA is TGCGCCAGCAGGAGGGGGCCGAACACTGAAGCTTTCTTT. It yields the protein CASRRGPNTEAFF.

This chain joins TRBV6-1 and TRBJ2-3, with D perhaps TRBD1 (7 bases). CDR3 size: 15 residues. V was trimmed by 6 bases and J by 4 bases, leaving 17 bases between them. CDR1 is MNHNS and CDR2 is SASEGT in the germline V gene. The CDR3 coding sequence is TGTGCCAGCAGCCCTCGGCAGGGGGGAGCAGATACGCAGTATTTT. This gives the protein CASSPRQGGADTQYF.

The chain combines TRBV29-1 with TRBJ2-5; TRBD1 is a possible D gene (5 bases). Germline CDR1 reads SQVTM; CDR2 reads ANQGSEA. The CDR3 runs to 12 residues. Trimming took 7 bases from V and 4 from J, leaving 13 bases between them. CDR3 DNA: TGCAGCGGGGGATACAGGTCAGAGACCCAGTACTTC. It encodes CSGGYRSETQYF.

This chain uses TRBV28 with TRBJ1-5, with 11 positions matching TRBD1. The ends lost 4 bases at V and 6 bases at J; junction bases unmatched: 2. Germline lookup yields CDR1 MDHEN and CDR2 SYDVKM. This CDR3 contains 14 residues. CDR3 in amino acids: CASSWTGGFQPQHF. The CDR3 DNA reads as TGTGCCAGCAGTTGGACAGGGGGCTTTCAGCCCCAGCATTTT. The full variable domain, in which reference TRBV28 and TRBJ1-5 provide the parts outside the CDR3, is DVKVTQSSRYLVKRTGEKVFLECVQDMDHENMFWYRQDPGLGLRLIYFSYDVKMKEKGDIPEGYSVSREKKERFSLILESASTNQTSMYLCASSWTGGFQPQHFGDGTRLSIL.

The chain uses TRBV29-1 and TRBJ2-3; no definite D call. The CDR3 length is 13 residues. Germline CDR1 SQVTM, CDR2 ANQGSEA. Trimming removed 4 bases from V and 0 bases from J, with 8 bases in between. This CDR3 is CSVAPTSTDTQYF. The CDR3 DNA is TGCAGCGTTGCACCAACTAGCACAGATACGCAGTATTTT.

The V gene is TRBV19, the J gene TRBJ1-1; 8 bases fit TRBD1. Germline V gene sequence: CDR1 LNHDA, CDR2 SQIVND (reference sequence). This CDR3 region has 14 residues. After removal of 6 bases from V and 6 bases from J, the junction contained 9 bases not matched to a gene. The CDR3 DNA reads as TGTGCCAGTAGCCCGACAGGGGTACGGGCTGAAGCTTTCTTT. Its translation: CASSPTGVRAEAFF.

V is TRBV11-2 and J is TRBJ1-1; unclear D gene. The CDR3 is made up of 11 amino acids. Germline CDR1 is SGHAT and CDR2 is FQNNGV. Trimming shortened V by 0 bases and J by 6 bases, and 2 bases separated the two germline ends. CDR3 bases: TGTGCCAGCAGCTTAGACGCTGAAGCTTTCTTT. Translating gives CASSLDAEAFF.

The rearrangement uses TRBV2 and TRBJ1-5; D is undetermined. The length of the CDR3 is 13 residues. The germline V and J ends were trimmed by 3 bases and 7 bases, with 10 bases remaining between them. Germline V gene lookup returns CDR1 SNHLY and CDR2 FYNNEI. Here the CDR3 reads CASSDVREQPQHF. CDR3 nucleotides: TGTGCCAGCAGTGACGTCCGGGAACAGCCCCAGCATTTT.

About this clone itself: The same CDR3 also results from other DNA sequences found in this sample. The genes are TRBV28 and TRBJ1-2, with unresolved D. V was pared by 5 bases and J by 0 bases, with 13 bases between. The CDR3 loop spans 15 amino acids. CDR1 and CDR2 from the germline V gene are MDHEN and SYDVKM. CDR3 protein: CASSQAAVTNYGYTF. Written as DNA, the CDR3 is TGTGCCAGCAGTCAGGCTGCAGTGACTAACTATGGCTACACCTTC.

The CDR3 region is CSVTGGSHYNEQFF. CDR3 bases: TGCAGCGTTACGGGGGGGAGCCATTACAATGAGCAGTTCTTC. The chain recombines TRBV29-1 with TRBJ2-1; 8 nucleotides agree with TRBD2. CDR1 SQVTM and CDR2 ANQGSEA come from the germline V gene. J gave up 4 bases and V 5 bases, and 7 bases lay outside the gene matches. CDR3 length equals 14 residues.

V usage is TRBV4-3 and J usage is TRBJ2-2; a weak D match, TRBD1 (5 bases). The CDR3 extends over 12 amino acids. The V gene's germline CDR1 is LGHNA and CDR2 YSLEER. V was cut by 2 bases and J by 8 bases, with 6 bases left in between. The DNA of the CDR3 is TGCGCCAGCAGCCAACAGGGAGGGGAGCTGTTTTTT. Its translation is CASSQQGGELFF.

The chain combines TRBV9 with TRBJ1-5; the D gene is possibly TRBD1 (5 bases). Germline loops: CDR1 SGDLS, CDR2 YYNGEE. The V gene lost 3 bases and the J gene lost 2 bases, with 9 bases spanning the gap. This CDR3 is built from 14 residues. The CDR3 DNA reads as TGTGCCAGCAGCGGGGGACTCGGCAATCAGCCCCAGCATTTT. Translating it yields CASSGGLGNQPQHF. Looking up the rest from reference TRBV9 and TRBJ1-5 gives the full variable domain: DSGVTQTPKHLITATGQRVTLRCSPRSGDLSVYWYQQSLDQGLQFLIQYYNGEERAKGNILERFSAQQFPDLHSELNLSSLELGDSALYFCASSGGLGNQPQHFGDGTRLSIL.